This is a list of T cell receptor beta chains from one sample in a study of cytomegalovirus exposure and HLA in healthy donors. Assay: immunoSEQ multiplex PCR; the TCRdb copy retains only in-frame clones and omits some. This sample has around 130,000 clones; 80% occur once, and the top ten carry 5% to 5.5%. Sequencing was carried out using PBMCs. The source of these receptors is a man between 25 and 39 years old in good health and CMV-seronegative. The CDR3 runs from the conserved cysteine through the conserved F or W. The D gene is left open where the match is weak. Not all rows give a size; the values are once, few, many and, for expanded clones, a class.

v_call	j_call	clone_size	d_call	cdr3_length	cdr3_aa	cdr3_nt
TRBV10-3	TRBJ1-6	-	-	14	CAISELFGNSPLHF	TGTGCCATCAGTGAGTTATTCGGTAATTCACCCCTCCACTTT
TRBV10-3	TRBJ2-3	-	TRBD2	16	CAISTSGRTSTDTQYF	TGTGCCATCAGTACTAGCGGGAGGACGAGCACAGATACGCAGTATTTT
TRBV29-1	TRBJ2-3	-	TRBD2	14	CSEIGGGAPDTQYF	TGCAGCGAGATCGGCGGGGGGGCCCCAGATACGCAGTATTTT
TRBV6-6	TRBJ1-3	-	TRBD1	14	CASSYPGQGDTIYF	TGTGCCAGCAGTTACCCCGGACAGGGCGACACCATATATTTT
TRBV4-1	TRBJ2-7	many	-	15	CASSEGQSVTYEQYF	TGCGCCAGCAGCGAAGGACAGTCCGTAACCTACGAGCAGTACTTC
TRBV2	TRBJ2-7	-	-	16	CASSGPGRGIEGEQYF	TGTGCCAGCAGTGGACCCGGGCGCGGGATTGAGGGCGAGCAGTACTTC
TRBV29-1	TRBJ2-7	-	-	14	CSAGRQGPAYEQYF	TGCAGCGCCGGGAGACAGGGCCCTGCCTACGAGCAGTACTTC
TRBV11-2	TRBJ2-3	-	TRBD1	12	CASSATGDTQYF	TGTGCCAGCAGCGCGACAGGGGATACGCAGTATTTT
TRBV5-4	TRBJ2-5	-	TRBD1	16	CASSSNPGGLGETQYF	TGTGCCAGCAGCTCTAATCCAGGGGGCCTAGGAGAGACCCAGTACTTC
TRBV2	TRBJ2-7	-	TRBD2	12	CASSDVDSGEYF	TGTGCCAGCAGCGACGTCGATAGCGGGGAGTACTTC
TRBV30	TRBJ2-7	-	TRBD2	16	CAWRDDTFGLAYEQYF	TGTGCCTGGAGGGATGACACCTTCGGACTAGCTTACGAGCAGTACTTC
TRBV14	TRBJ1-2	-	-	15	CASSQDQGFGYGYTF	TGTGCCAGCAGCCAAGATCAGGGCTTCGGCTATGGCTACACCTTC
TRBV9	TRBJ1-4	-	-	15	CASSEGIGGGEKLFF	TGTGCCAGCAGCGAGGGTATTGGGGGAGGTGAAAAACTGTTTTTT
TRBV18	TRBJ2-2	few	-	16	CASSDDSRENTGELFF	TGTGCCAGCTCCGACGACTCTAGAGAGAACACCGGGGAGCTGTTTTTT
TRBV9	TRBJ2-5	-	TRBD1	13	CASSSGQQETQYF	TGTGCCAGCAGCTCGGGACAGCAAGAGACCCAGTACTTC
TRBV10-3	TRBJ2-5	-	-	16	CAISESRDKGNAAQYF	TGTGCCATCAGTGAGTCCCGGGACAAGGGTAATGCGGCCCAGTACTTC
TRBV19	TRBJ2-7	-	TRBD2	13	CASSPGTSREQYF	TGTGCCAGTAGTCCCGGGACTAGTCGCGAGCAGTACTTC
TRBV7-9	TRBJ1-4	few	-	16	CASSSWAAPTNEKLFF	TGTGCCAGCAGCTCCTGGGCAGCCCCAACTAATGAAAAACTGTTTTTT
TRBV1	TRBJ1-5	-	-	22	CTSSGGGKQVTGGRSGNQPQHF	TGCACCAGCAGCGGAGGTGGGAAACAGGTAACAGGGGGTCGCTCGGGGAATCAGCCCCAGCATTTT
TRBV29-1	TRBJ2-7	-	TRBD1	12	CSVEDRAYEQYF	TGCAGCGTAGAGGACAGGGCCTACGAGCAGTACTTC
TRBV6-5	TRBJ1-2	-	-	13	CASSYGTNGGYTF	TGTGCCAGCAGTTACGGGACAAATGGAGGCTACACCTTC
TRBV5-1	TRBJ2-2	-	-	15	CASSRGTRNTGELFF	TGCGCCAGCAGTAGGGGGACCCGGAACACCGGGGAGCTGTTTTTT
TRBV6-6	TRBJ2-7	-	TRBD1	15	CASSWDSASFVVQYF	TGTGCCAGCAGTTGGGACAGTGCTTCTTTTGTTGTGCAGTACTTC
TRBV28	TRBJ1-2	-	-	13	CASSSLAADGYTF	TGTGCCAGCAGTTCCCTGGCGGCAGACGGCTACACCTTC
TRBV27	TRBJ2-7	-	TRBD2	16	CASSFRGLAATYEQYF	TGTGCCAGCAGTTTTAGGGGACTAGCGGCAACCTACGAGCAGTACTTC
TRBV27	TRBJ2-7	once	-	15	CASSLSVTGWREQYF	TGTGCCAGCAGTTTATCGGTCACAGGGTGGAGGGAGCAGTACTTC
TRBV28	TRBJ2-1	-	TRBD2	15	CASSSFGGNYNEQFF	TGTGCCAGCAGTTCCTTCGGGGGGAATTACAATGAGCAGTTCTTC
TRBV9	TRBJ1-4	-	-	17	CASSVATGRATNEKLFF	TGTGCCAGCAGCGTAGCTACGGGCAGGGCCACTAATGAAAAACTGTTTTTT
TRBV19	TRBJ1-3	few	TRBD1	18	CASSIRPASGTAGNTIYF	TGTGCCAGTAGTATTCGCCCTGCGTCTGGGACAGCTGGAAACACCATATATTTT
TRBV28	TRBJ2-1	-	-	10	CASTISEQFF	TGTGCCAGCACTATTAGCGAGCAGTTCTTC
TRBV5-6	TRBJ1-2	-	TRBD1	15	CASSSVHGTGYGYTF	TGTGCCAGCAGCTCGGTCCACGGGACAGGCTATGGCTACACCTTC
TRBV2	TRBJ2-1	-	TRBD2	15	CASSGISGEYNEQFF	TGTGCCAGCAGTGGAATTAGCGGGGAGTACAATGAGCAGTTCTTC
TRBV21-1	TRBJ2-7	-	-	11	CASSPRTAPYF	TGTGCCAGCAGCCCCCGGACAGCTCCGTACTTC
TRBV27	TRBJ1-2	-	-	15	CASSLSGGPNYGYTF	TGTGCCAGCAGTTTATCGGGGGGGCCTAACTATGGCTACACCTTC
TRBV25-1	TRBJ2-7	few	-	14	CASSELDSTYEQYF	TGTGCCAGCAGTGAATTGGACTCAACCTACGAGCAGTACTTC
TRBV7-2	TRBJ2-7	-	-	12	CASSLGRGEQYF	TGTGCCAGCAGCTTAGGGCGGGGCGAGCAGTACTTC
TRBV27	TRBJ2-5	once	TRBD1	15	CASRFTQGAGETQYF	TGTGCCAGCAGATTCACTCAGGGGGCAGGAGAGACCCAGTACTTC
TRBV6-1	TRBJ2-7	-	TRBD2	14	CASNLAGGRNEQYF	TGTGCCAGCAACCTAGCGGGAGGGAGGAACGAGCAGTACTTC
TRBV27	TRBJ1-4	once	TRBD1	14	CASTRTGSNEKLFF	TGTGCCAGCACCCGGACAGGGTCTAATGAAAAACTGTTTTTT
TRBV2	TRBJ2-7	-	TRBD1	15	CASSKQPGQSYEQYF	TGTGCCAGCAGTAAGCAACCGGGACAGTCCTACGAGCAGTACTTC
TRBV4-1	TRBJ2-4	-	-	18	CASSQEIGGPVAKNIQYF	TGCGCCAGCAGCCAGGAGATTGGCGGGCCCGTAGCCAAAAACATTCAGTACTTC
TRBV28	TRBJ1-5	-	TRBD1	15	CASSPLNRGAQPQHF	TGTGCCAGCAGCCCACTCAACAGGGGCGCTCAGCCCCAGCATTTT
TRBV7-3	TRBJ2-5	-	-	13	CASSLAVRETQYF	TGTGCCAGCAGCTTAGCGGTTCGGGAGACCCAGTACTTC
TRBV28	TRBJ1-2	-	TRBD1	14	CASRQRQGLYGYTF	TGTGCCAGCAGGCAGCGACAGGGCCTCTATGGCTACACCTTC
TRBV5-6	TRBJ2-5	-	-	13	CASSFRDQETQYF	TGTGCCAGCAGCTTCCGGGACCAAGAGACCCAGTACTTC
TRBV10-3	TRBJ2-7	-	TRBD1	12	CAISGTGNEQYF	TGTGCCATCAGTGGGACAGGGAACGAGCAGTACTTC
TRBV4-3	TRBJ2-7	-	-	17	CASSQFSRRPTLDEQYF	TGCGCCAGCAGCCAATTCAGCAGACGCCCAACCCTAGACGAGCAGTACTTC
TRBV19	TRBJ1-5	-	-	17	CASSIISGGFGNQPQHF	TGTGCCAGTAGTATAATCTCTGGGGGCTTCGGCAATCAGCCCCAGCATTTT
TRBV2	TRBJ2-5	-	-	14	CASSLRTNQETQYF	TGTGCCAGCAGCCTCCGGACTAACCAAGAGACCCAGTACTTC